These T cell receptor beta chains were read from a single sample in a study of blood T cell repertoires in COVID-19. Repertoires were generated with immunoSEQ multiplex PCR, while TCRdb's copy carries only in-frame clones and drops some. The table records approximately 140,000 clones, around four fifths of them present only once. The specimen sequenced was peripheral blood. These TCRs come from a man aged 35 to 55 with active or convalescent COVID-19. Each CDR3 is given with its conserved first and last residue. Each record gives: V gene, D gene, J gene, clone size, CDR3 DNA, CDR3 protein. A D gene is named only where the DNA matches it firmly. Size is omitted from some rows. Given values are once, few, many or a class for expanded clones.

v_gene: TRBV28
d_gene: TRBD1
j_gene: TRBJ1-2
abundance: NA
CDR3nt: TGTGCCAGCAGTTTATCCGCGACAGGGGGCTATGGCTACACCTTC
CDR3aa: CASSLSATGGYGYTF

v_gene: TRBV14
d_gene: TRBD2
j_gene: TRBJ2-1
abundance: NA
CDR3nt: TGTGCCAGCAGCCCAAAGCGGGGTACATACAATGAGCAGTTCTTC
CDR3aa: CASSPKRGTYNEQFF

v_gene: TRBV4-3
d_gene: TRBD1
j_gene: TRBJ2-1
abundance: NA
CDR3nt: TGCGCCAGCAGCCAGGCAGGGGGCGCGTTGGGTGAGCAGTTCTTC
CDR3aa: CASSQAGGALGEQFF

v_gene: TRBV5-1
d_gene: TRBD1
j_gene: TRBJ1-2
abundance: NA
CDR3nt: TGCGCCAGCAGCTCCGGACAGGGGGCGGATGTCTATGGCTACACCTTC
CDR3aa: CASSSGQGADVYGYTF

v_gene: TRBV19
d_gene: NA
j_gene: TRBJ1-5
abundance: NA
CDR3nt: TGTGCCAGTAGTATACAGGGAGGGCAGCCCCAGCATTTT
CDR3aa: CASSIQGGQPQHF

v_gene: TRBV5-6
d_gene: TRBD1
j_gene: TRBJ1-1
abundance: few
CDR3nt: TGTGCCAGCAGCTTTACAGGGGTTAACACTGAAGCTTTCTTT
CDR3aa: CASSFTGVNTEAFF

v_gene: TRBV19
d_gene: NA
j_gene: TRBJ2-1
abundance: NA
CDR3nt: TGTGCCAGTAAACACAGTGCGTTGTATGAGCAGTTCTTC
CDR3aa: CASKHSALYEQFF

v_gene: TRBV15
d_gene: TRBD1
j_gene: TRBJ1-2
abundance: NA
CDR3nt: TGTGCCACCAGCAGAGATACAGGGGACATTGGCTACACCTTC
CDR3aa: CATSRDTGDIGYTF

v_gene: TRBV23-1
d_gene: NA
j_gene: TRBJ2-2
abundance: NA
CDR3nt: TGCGCCAGCAGTCAATCGGTAGGGGGGGCCAACACCGGGGAGCTGTTTTTT
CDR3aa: CASSQSVGGANTGELFF

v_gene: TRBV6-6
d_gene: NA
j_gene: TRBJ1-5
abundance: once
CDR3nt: TGTGCCAGCAGTTACCCGGAGGACAATCAGCCCCAGCATTTT
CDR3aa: CASSYPEDNQPQHF

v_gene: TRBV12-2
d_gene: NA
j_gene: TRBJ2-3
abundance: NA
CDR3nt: TGTGCAAGTCGCTCGTCCTCCGCCGGAGGGGTCCCAGATACGCAGTATTTT
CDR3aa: CASRSSSAGGVPDTQYF

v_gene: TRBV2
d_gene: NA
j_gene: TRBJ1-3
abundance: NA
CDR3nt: TGTGCCAGCAGTCCGACATCGTCTGGAAACACCATATATTTT
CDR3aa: CASSPTSSGNTIYF

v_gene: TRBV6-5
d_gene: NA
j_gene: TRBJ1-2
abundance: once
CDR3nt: TGTGCCAGCGCCGGGACAACTAACTATGGCTACACCTTC
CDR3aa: CASAGTTNYGYTF

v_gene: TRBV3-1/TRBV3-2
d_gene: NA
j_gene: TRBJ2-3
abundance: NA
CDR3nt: TGTGCCAGCAGCCAAGGGGGGGGCGGGGATACGCAGTATTTT
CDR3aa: CASSQGGGGDTQYF

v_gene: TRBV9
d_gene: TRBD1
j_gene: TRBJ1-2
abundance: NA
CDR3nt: TGTGCCAGCAGAGGACAGGTCCTTAACTATGGCTACACCTTC
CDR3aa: CASRGQVLNYGYTF

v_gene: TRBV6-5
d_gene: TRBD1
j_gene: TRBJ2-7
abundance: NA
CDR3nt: TGTGCCAGCAGTCCGGACAGGGGGCTGAACGAGCAGTACTTC
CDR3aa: CASSPDRGLNEQYF

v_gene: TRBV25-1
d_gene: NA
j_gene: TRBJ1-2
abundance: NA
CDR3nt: TGTGCCAGCGGGGGGGGAAACTATGGCTACACCTTC
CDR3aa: CASGGGNYGYTF

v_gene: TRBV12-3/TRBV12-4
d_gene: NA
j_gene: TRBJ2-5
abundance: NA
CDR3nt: TGTGCCAGCAGTTTAGACCAGCAAGAGACCCAGTACTTC
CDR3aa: CASSLDQQETQYF

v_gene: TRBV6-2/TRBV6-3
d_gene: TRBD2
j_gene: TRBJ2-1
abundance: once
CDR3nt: TGTGCCAGCAGTTACGCACTAGCGGGGAACAATGAGCAGTTCTTC
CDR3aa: CASSYALAGNNEQFF

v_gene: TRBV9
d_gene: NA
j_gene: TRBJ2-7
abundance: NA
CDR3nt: TGTGCCAGCAGCTCCGCAAGCGGCTACGAGCAGTACTTC
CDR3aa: CASSSASGYEQYF